A selection of T cell receptor beta chains follows, all from one sample in a study of cytotoxic CD8 clonotypes in ibrutinib-treated CLL. Libraries were prepared by immunoSEQ multiplex PCR; TCRdb keeps only in-frame clonotypes and omits some of them. The sample contains some 200,000 clones, about four fifths of which appear only once. The specimen was PBMCs, collected after 12 months of ibrutinib treatment. The receptors originated from a human donor with chronic lymphocytic leukemia. Both conserved end residues are part of each CDR3. The order of the fields is J gene, clone size, D gene, CDR3 length, V gene, CDR3 DNA, CDR3 protein. The D gene is left open where the match is weak. Size tells how often a clone was seen (once, few, many) or the class of an expanded clone, and some rows leave it out.

TRBJ2-3,few,TRBD2,17,TRBV30,TGTGCCTTTACGACTAGCGGGGGGAACTTGGTCACAGATACGCAGTATTTT,CAFTTSGGNLVTDTQYF
TRBJ2-6,few,NA,15,TRBV27,TGTGCCAGCAGTATCAGGGGAGGAGGGGCCAACGTCCTGACTTTC,CASSIRGGGANVLTF
TRBJ1-1,NA,NA,17,TRBV19,TGTGCCAGTAGTCCTAATCAGGGAAGGTCGCCGAACACTGAAGCTTTCTTT,CASSPNQGRSPNTEAFF
TRBJ2-7,NA,TRBD1,13,TRBV28,TGTGCCAGCAGTTCGGGACAGGGGAGCGAGCAGTACTTC,CASSSGQGSEQYF
TRBJ1-1,few,NA,13,TRBV9,TGTGCCAGCAGCCCCGCTTGGAGCACTGAAGCTTTCTTT,CASSPAWSTEAFF
TRBJ2-7,NA,NA,13,TRBV5-5,TGTGCCAGCAGTCCCCCCGGGTTGAACGAGCAGTACTTC,CASSPPGLNEQYF
TRBJ1-1,NA,TRBD1,13,TRBV2,TGTGCCACGGGTGGGACAGGGGTCACTGAAGCTTTCTTT,CATGGTGVTEAFF
TRBJ2-7,NA,NA,13,TRBV7-9,TGTGCCAGCAGCCCACCAAGTTGGCAGGAGCAGTACTTC,CASSPPSWQEQYF
TRBJ1-1,NA,NA,15,TRBV18,TGTGCCAGCTCACCAATTCCATCCCCGAACACTGAAGCTTTCTTT,CASSPIPSPNTEAFF
TRBJ1-1,NA,TRBD1,13,TRBV28,TGTGCCAGCAGAAGGACAGGGTCCACTGAAGCTTTCTTT,CASRRTGSTEAFF
TRBJ2-2,once,TRBD2,15,TRBV19,TGTGCCAGTAGTAAAAGCGGGAGGCGTACCGGGGAGCTGTTTTTT,CASSKSGRRTGELFF
TRBJ2-3,NA,TRBD2,17,TRBV5-1,TGCGCCAGCAGCGTAGGACTAGCGGGGGTCCGGACAGATACGCAGTATTTT,CASSVGLAGVRTDTQYF
TRBJ1-5,NA,TRBD1,14,TRBV2,TGTGCCAGCAGTGAATCAGGGGGCGGTCAGCCCCAGCATTTT,CASSESGGGQPQHF
TRBJ1-1,NA,NA,14,TRBV6-5,TGTGCCAGCAGTCCGGGCCCCGGGGACACTGAAGCTTTCTTT,CASSPGPGDTEAFF
TRBJ2-3,NA,TRBD2,16,TRBV5-1,TGCGCCAGCAGCTTGGTTCTAGCGGGAGGCACAGATACGCAGTATTTT,CASSLVLAGGTDTQYF
TRBJ2-2,once,NA,15,TRBV6-6,TGTGCCAGCAGTCCCCTCCGTACGAACACCGGGGAGCTGTTTTTT,CASSPLRTNTGELFF
TRBJ2-2,NA,NA,16,TRBV7-6,TGTGCCAGCAGCCTACGAGGGGGGCAGAACACCGGGGAGCTGTTTTTT,CASSLRGGQNTGELFF
TRBJ1-2,NA,NA,14,TRBV29-1,TGCAGCGTTGAAGATTGGGGGACACCCTATGGCTACACCTTC,CSVEDWGTPYGYTF
TRBJ1-5,NA,NA,13,TRBV6-4,TGTGCCAGCAGTGCAGGGGAAGGCCAGCCCCAGCATTTT,CASSAGEGQPQHF
TRBJ1-1,once,NA,14,TRBV9,TGTGCCAGCAGCGTAACGACGGCGAACACTGAAGCTTTCTTT,CASSVTTANTEAFF
TRBJ2-7,NA,NA,12,TRBV7-9,TGTGCCAGCAGCTTAAGCTATGCCGAGCAGTACTTC,CASSLSYAEQYF
TRBJ2-2,NA,NA,12,TRBV11-3,TGTGCCAGCAGCTCGCAAAACGGGGAGCTGTTTTTT,CASSSQNGELFF
TRBJ1-2,NA,NA,15,TRBV2,TGTGCCAGCATAAAGGCGTTTAGGGCCTTCTATGGCTACACCTTC,CASIKAFRAFYGYTF
TRBJ1-1,NA,NA,15,TRBV5-1,TGCGCCAGCAGCTTCGGGGACTCAGGGAACACTGAAGCTTTCTTT,CASSFGDSGNTEAFF
TRBJ2-1,few,TRBD1,15,TRBV5-1,TGCGCCAGCAGCTTGGGACAGGGGAACTCCAATGAGCAGTTCTTC,CASSLGQGNSNEQFF
TRBJ2-4,NA,NA,16,TRBV4-2,TGTGCCAGCAGCCCCCAGGCAGGGACTTTAGAAAACATTCAGTACTTC,CASSPQAGTLENIQYF
TRBJ1-2,once,NA,12,TRBV4-1,TGCGCCAGCAGCCAAGTTACGGGGGCGATCACCTTC,CASSQVTGAITF
TRBJ2-7,NA,NA,14,TRBV4-1,TGCGCCAGCAGCCAGCATGATTCGAGGTACGAGCAGTACTTC,CASSQHDSRYEQYF